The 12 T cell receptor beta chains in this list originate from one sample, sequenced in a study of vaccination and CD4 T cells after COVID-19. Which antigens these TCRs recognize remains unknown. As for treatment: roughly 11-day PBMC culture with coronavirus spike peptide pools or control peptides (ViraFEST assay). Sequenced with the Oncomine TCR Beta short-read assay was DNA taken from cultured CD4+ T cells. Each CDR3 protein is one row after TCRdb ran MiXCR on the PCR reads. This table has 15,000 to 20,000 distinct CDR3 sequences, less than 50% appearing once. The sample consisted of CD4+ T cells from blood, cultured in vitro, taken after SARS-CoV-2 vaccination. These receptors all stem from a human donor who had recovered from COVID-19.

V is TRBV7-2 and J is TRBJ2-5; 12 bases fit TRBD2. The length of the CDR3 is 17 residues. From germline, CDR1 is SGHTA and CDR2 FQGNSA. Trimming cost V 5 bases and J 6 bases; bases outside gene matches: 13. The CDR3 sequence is CASSPLAGGFLGKTQYF. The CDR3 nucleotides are TGTGCCAGCAGCCCACTAGCGGGAGGCTTTTTAGGGAAGACCCAGTACTTC.

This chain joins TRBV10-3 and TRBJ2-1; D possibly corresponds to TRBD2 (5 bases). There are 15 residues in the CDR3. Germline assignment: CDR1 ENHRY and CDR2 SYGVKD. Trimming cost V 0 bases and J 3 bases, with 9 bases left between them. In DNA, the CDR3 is TGTGCCATCAGTGAGTCGGTCGGGAACTACAATGAGCAGTTCTTC. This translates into CAISESVGNYNEQFF.

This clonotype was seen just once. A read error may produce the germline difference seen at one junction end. The CDR3 region is CASSVDFSYNEQFF. The CDR3 DNA is TGTGCCAGCAGCGTAGACTTCTCCTACAATGAGCAGTTCTTC. The chain uses TRBV11-2 and TRBJ2-1, with no clear D. The CDR3 extends over 14 amino acids. Germline V gene lookup returns CDR1 SGHAT and CDR2 FQNNGV.

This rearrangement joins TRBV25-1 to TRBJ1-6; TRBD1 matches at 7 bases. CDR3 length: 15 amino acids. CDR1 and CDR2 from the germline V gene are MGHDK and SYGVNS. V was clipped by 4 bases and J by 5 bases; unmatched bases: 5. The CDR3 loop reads CASSGRDSNNSPLHF. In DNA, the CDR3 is TGTGCCAGCAGTGGACGGGACAGTAATAATTCACCCCTCCACTTT.

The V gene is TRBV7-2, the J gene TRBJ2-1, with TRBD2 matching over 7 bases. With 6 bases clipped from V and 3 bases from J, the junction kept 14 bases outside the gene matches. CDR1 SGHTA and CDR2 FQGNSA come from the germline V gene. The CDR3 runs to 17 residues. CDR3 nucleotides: TGTGCCAGCAGGTCGAGTCTAGCGGCTCCCGACTACAATGAGCAGTTCTTC. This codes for CASRSSLAAPDYNEQFF.

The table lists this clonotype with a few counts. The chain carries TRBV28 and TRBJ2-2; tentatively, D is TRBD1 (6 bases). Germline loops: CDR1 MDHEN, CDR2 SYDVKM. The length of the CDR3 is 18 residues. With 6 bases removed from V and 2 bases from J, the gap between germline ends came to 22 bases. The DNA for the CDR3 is TGTGCCAGCAGACGTATACTAATGCAGGGGATAAACACCGGGGAGCTGTTTTTT. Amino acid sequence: CASRRILMQGINTGELFF.

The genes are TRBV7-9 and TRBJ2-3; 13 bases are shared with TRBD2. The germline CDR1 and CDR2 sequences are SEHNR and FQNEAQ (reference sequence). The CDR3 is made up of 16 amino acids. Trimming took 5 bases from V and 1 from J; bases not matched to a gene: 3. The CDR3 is CASSRLAGGGTDTQYF. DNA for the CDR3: TGTGCCAGCAGCCGACTAGCGGGAGGTGGCACAGATACGCAGTATTTT.

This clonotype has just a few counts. CDR3 sequence reads: CSARDPQTGGTDTQYF. DNA for the CDR3: TGCAGTGCTAGAGACCCCCAGACAGGGGGCACAGATACGCAGTATTTT. The chain employs TRBV20-1 and TRBJ2-3, with 8 bases that match TRBD1. After removal of 0 bases from V and 1 base from J, the junction contained 6 bases not matched to a gene. CDR3 length equals 16 residues. Germline V gene sequence: CDR1 DFQATT, CDR2 SNEGSKA (reference sequence).

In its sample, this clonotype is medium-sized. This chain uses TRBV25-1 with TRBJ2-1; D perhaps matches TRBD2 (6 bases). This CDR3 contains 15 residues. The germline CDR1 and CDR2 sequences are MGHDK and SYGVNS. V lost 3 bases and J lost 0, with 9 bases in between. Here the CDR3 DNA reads TGTGCCAGCAGTGAGGTGACTAGCTCCTACAATGAGCAGTTCTTC. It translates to CASSEVTSSYNEQFF.

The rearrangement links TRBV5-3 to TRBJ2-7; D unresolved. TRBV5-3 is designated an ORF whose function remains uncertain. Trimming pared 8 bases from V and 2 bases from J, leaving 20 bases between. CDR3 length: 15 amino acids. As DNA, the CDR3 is TGTGCCAGCAGCCAACCCCGAGACCCACCCTACGAGCAGTACTTC. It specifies CASSQPRDPPYEQYF.

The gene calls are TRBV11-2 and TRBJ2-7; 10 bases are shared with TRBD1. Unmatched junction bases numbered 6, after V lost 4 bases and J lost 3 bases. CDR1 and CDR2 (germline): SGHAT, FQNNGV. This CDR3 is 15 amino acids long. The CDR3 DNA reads TGTGCCAGCAGCTCCGGGACAGGGGACCGCTACGAGCAGTACTTC. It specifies CASSSGTGDRYEQYF.

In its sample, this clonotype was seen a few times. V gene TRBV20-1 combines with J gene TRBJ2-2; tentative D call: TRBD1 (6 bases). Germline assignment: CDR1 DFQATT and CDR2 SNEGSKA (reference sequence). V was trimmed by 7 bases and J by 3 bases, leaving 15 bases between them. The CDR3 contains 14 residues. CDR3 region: CSVQDRSDTGELFF. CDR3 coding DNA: TGCAGTGTCCAGGACAGATCGGACACCGGGGAGCTGTTTTTT.